Below are 17 T cell receptor beta chains sequenced from a single sample in a study of T cell changes during pregnancy in multiple sclerosis. TCRdb's copy holds only in-frame clones and misses some; the assay was immunoSEQ multiplex PCR. The sample consists of tens of thousands of clones, under 95% of them appearing once. The input for sequencing was CD4+ T cells from peripheral blood mononuclear cells, taken in the second trimester of pregnancy. All receptors derive from a female donor with multiple sclerosis, enrolled in a pregnancy study.

J is TRBJ2-2 and V is TRBV30; 7 bases line up with TRBD1. This CDR3 spans 15 amino acids. The germline CDR1 and CDR2 sequences are GTSNPN and SVGIG (reference sequence). With 1 base clipped from V and 6 bases from J, the junction kept 8 bases outside the gene matches. CDR3 in DNA: TGTGCCTGGAGTGCCACAGGGGATTTTGCCGGGGAGCTGTTTTTT. Its protein is CAWSATGDFAGELFF.

The chain recombines TRBV7-3 with TRBJ2-2; the match to TRBD2 covers 11 bases. This CDR3 region has 16 residues. Germline values: CDR1 SGHTA, CDR2 FQGTGA. Trimming cost V 2 bases and J 1 base; bases outside gene matches: 0. The CDR3 loop reads CASSLGTSGNTGELFF. The CDR3 DNA reads as TGTGCCAGCAGCTTAGGGACTAGCGGGAACACCGGGGAGCTGTTTTTT.

The chain uses TRBV6-6 and TRBJ1-4; D ambiguous. Trimming removed 6 bases from V and 7 bases from J, with 18 bases in between. Germline assignment: CDR1 MNHNY and CDR2 SVGAGI (reference sequence). The CDR3 covers 15 residues. The CDR3 loop reads CASRPTTPAGEKLFF. The CDR3 DNA sequence: TGTGCCAGCAGGCCGACCACCCCGGCGGGTGAAAAACTGTTTTTT.

The V gene is TRBV6-6, the J gene TRBJ2-1; D ambiguous. The CDR3 spans 16 residues. The V gene's germline CDR1 is MNHNY and CDR2 SVGAGI (reference sequence). V shed 4 bases and J shed 0 bases, with 13 bases lying between them. CDR3 residues: CASSSRLPSSYNEQFF. The DNA for the CDR3 is TGTGCCAGCAGTTCCCGGTTACCGAGCTCCTACAATGAGCAGTTCTTC.

V is TRBV5-4 and J is TRBJ2-3; 11 nucleotides align to TRBD2. After removal of 4 bases from V and 2 bases from J, the junction contained 9 bases not matched to a gene. The CDR3 runs 17 residues. Germline V gene data show CDR1 as SGHNT and CDR2 as YYREEE (reference sequence). CDR3 loop: CASSLSGRARITDTQYF. CDR3 coding DNA: TGTGCCAGCAGCCTTAGCGGGAGGGCCAGGATCACAGATACGCAGTATTTT.

The gene calls are TRBV5-1 and TRBJ2-3; 8 bases are a match to TRBD2. V dropped 0 bases and J dropped 0; count of bases not matched to a gene: 3. This CDR3 comprises 16 residues. In germline, CDR1 is SGHRS, CDR2 YFSETQ. The CDR3 sequence is CASSLGPSGSTDTQYF. The CDR3 DNA sequence: TGCGCCAGCAGCTTGGGTCCTAGCGGGAGCACAGATACGCAGTATTTT.

The chain combines TRBV11-3 with TRBJ2-7, with D perhaps matching TRBD2 (6 bases). Deletions cut 5 bases from V and 9 bases from J, with 17 bases between. CDR1 is SGHNT, CDR2 YENEEA, per germline. The CDR3 runs to 13 residues. The CDR3 reads CASSRDSIDGQYF. For the CDR3, the DNA is TGTGCCAGCAGCCGGGACTCCATAGACGGGCAGTACTTC.

J is TRBJ2-7 and V is TRBV10-3, with a possible D match to TRBD2 (5 bases). The CDR3 covers 14 residues. Germline V CDR1 and CDR2: ENHRY, SYGVKD. V was trimmed by 4 bases and J by 4 bases, leaving 14 bases between them. This chain's CDR3 is CAISVRAISYEQYF. The CDR3 DNA follows: TGTGCCATCAGTGTGCGGGCAATATCGTACGAGCAGTACTTC.

The count of this clone is one. The rearrangement uses TRBV19 and TRBJ2-3; D is unclear. The ends were cut back, 6 bases at V and 3 bases at J, with 13 bases in the middle. The CDR3 sequence is 14 residues long. Germline-derived CDR1 and CDR2 are LNHDA and SQIVND (reference sequence). The CDR3 DNA reads as TGTGCCAGTAGCGAGACGTCCGGGACAGATACGCAGTATTTT. Translation: CASSETSGTDTQYF.

The chain combines TRBV7-7 with TRBJ2-2; D may be TRBD1 (6 bases). Trimming removed 2 bases from V and 6 bases from J, with 10 bases in between. The germline gives CDR1 SSHAT, CDR2 FNYEAQ (reference sequence). The CDR3 extends over 14 amino acids. This chain's CDR3 is CASSLIKGAGELFF. The CDR3 nucleotides are TGTGCCAGCAGCTTAATTAAGGGGGCCGGGGAGCTGTTTTTT.

This clone was detected only once. V usage is TRBV5-8 and J usage is TRBJ1-1; 7 bases are shared with TRBD1. V trimming: 2 bases; J trimming: 2 bases; junction bases outside the gene matches: 12. Looked up from germline, CDR1 is SGHTS and CDR2 is YDEGEE. This CDR3 has 17 amino acids. The CDR3 region is CASSFGVSRGVNTEAFF. CDR3 nucleotide sequence: TGTGCCAGCAGCTTTGGCGTTTCCAGGGGGGTCAACACTGAAGCTTTCTTT.

The V gene is TRBV18, the J gene TRBJ1-1; 8 bases fit TRBD1. This CDR3 region has 15 residues. The germline V gene has CDR1 KGHSH and CDR2 LQKENI. The V gene end was trimmed by 3 bases and the J gene end by 1 base; junction bases not matched to a gene: 4. CDR3 protein: CASSPVQGANTEAFF. The CDR3, as DNA: TGTGCCAGCTCACCCGTCCAGGGGGCGAACACTGAAGCTTTCTTT.

This clone was detected only a few times. This chain joins TRBV6-4 and TRBJ1-1; TRBD1 aligns across 10 bases. The CDR3 is made up of 14 amino acids. V was clipped by 4 bases and J by 4 bases; unmatched bases: 3. In germline, CDR1 is MRHNA, CDR2 SNTAGT. This CDR3 is CASSAGQGLTEAFF. The CDR3 region has the DNA TGTGCCAGCAGTGCGGGACAGGGGCTCACTGAAGCTTTCTTT.

The V and J genes are TRBV7-6 and TRBJ1-2; D remains unclear. This CDR3 is built from 13 residues. Germline values: CDR1 SGHVS, CDR2 FNYEAQ. With 4 bases removed from V and 3 bases from J, the gap between germline ends came to 9 bases. The CDR3 DNA reads TGTGCCAGCAGCTCGGCGGACTACTATGGCTACACCTTC. It encodes CASSSADYYGYTF.

The chain employs TRBV15 and TRBJ1-1; 7 bases match TRBD1. J gave up 6 bases and V 3 bases, and 4 bases lay outside the gene matches. Germline V gene data show CDR1 as LNHNV and CDR2 as YYDKDF (reference sequence). The CDR3 loop spans 13 amino acids. This CDR3 is CATSRTGLSEAFF. DNA for the CDR3: TGTGCCACCAGCAGGACAGGGCTTTCTGAAGCTTTCTTT.

The chain carries TRBV4-2 and TRBJ1-4; 8 bases map to TRBD1. After removal of 1 base from V and 4 bases from J, the junction contained 5 bases not matched to a gene. The CDR3 is 16 residues long. Germline-derived CDR1 and CDR2 are LGHNA and YNFKEQ. CDR3 coding DNA: TGTGCCAGCAGCCAAGGAGGACAGGGACGTAATGAAAAACTGTTTTTT. It translates to CASSQGGQGRNEKLFF.

The J gene is TRBJ2-1, the V gene TRBV7-2; 7 nucleotides agree with TRBD2. This CDR3 comprises 16 residues. In germline, CDR1 is SGHTA, CDR2 FQGNSA. Trimming at V came to 4 bases and at J to 6 bases, leaving 12 bases not matched to a gene. This CDR3 reads CASSSKQVRESNEQFF. The CDR3 bases are TGTGCCAGCAGCTCGAAACAGGTGCGGGAGTCCAATGAGCAGTTCTTC.